This T cell receptor beta chain was sequenced during a study of blood T cells in healthy people across ages. Study-wide results and limits: Estimates of total diversity, which came from one million sequenced T cells, were considered to be underestimates.

The second PCR ran about 6 to 12 cycles with a sample-barcoded 5' primer and J-beta primers. The authors tagged each cDNA molecule using a template-switch adaptor with 12 random nucleotides. TCRdb reanalysed the 5' RACE reads using MiXCR and keeps one entry per CDR3 protein. Altogether around 1.7 million distinct CDR3 sequences are present, roughly 28% being singletons, with the ten largest covering about 8%. The germline V gene has CDR1 SGHRS and CDR2 YFSETQ. Trimming removed 4 bases from V and 2 bases from J; junction bases left unmatched: 5. The CDR3 totals 15 residues. This clonotype was counted ten times or more. What it binds is not known.

Sequencing input: blood. The TCR comes from a woman in her twenties or thirties in good health. The gene calls are TRBV5-1 and TRBJ2-1, with 8 bases aligning to TRBD2. The CDR3 DNA reads as TGCGCCAGCAGCAGCGGGGGTGTTCCCTACAATGAGCAGTTCTTC. This gives the protein CASSSGGVPYNEQFF.